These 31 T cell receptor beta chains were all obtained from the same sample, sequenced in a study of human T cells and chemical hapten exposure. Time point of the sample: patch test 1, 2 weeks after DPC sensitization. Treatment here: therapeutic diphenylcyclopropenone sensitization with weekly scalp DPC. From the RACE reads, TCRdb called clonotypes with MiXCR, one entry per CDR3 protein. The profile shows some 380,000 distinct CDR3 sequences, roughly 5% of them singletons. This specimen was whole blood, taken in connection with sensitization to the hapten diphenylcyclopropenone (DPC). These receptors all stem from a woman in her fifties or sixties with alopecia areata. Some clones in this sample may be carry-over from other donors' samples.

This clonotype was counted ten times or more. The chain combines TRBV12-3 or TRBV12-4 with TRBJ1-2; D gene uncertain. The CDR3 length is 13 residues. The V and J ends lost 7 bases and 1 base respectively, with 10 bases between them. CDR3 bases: TGTGCCAGCAATGGCCGCCTTAACTATGGCTACACCTTC. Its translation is CASNGRLNYGYTF.

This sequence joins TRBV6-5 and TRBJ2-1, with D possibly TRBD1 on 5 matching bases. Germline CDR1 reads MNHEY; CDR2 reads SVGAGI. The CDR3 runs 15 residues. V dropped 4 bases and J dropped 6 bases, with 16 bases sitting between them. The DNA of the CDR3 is TGTGCCAGCAGTTCGACAGTACCAGGTCCCAATGAGCAGTTCTTC. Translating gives CASSSTVPGPNEQFF.

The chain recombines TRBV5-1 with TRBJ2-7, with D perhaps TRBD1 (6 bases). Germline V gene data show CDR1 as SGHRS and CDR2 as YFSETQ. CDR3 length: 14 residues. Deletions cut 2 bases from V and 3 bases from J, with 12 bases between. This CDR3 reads CASSLQQGNYEQYF. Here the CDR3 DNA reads TGCGCCAGCAGCTTACAACAGGGTAACTACGAGCAGTACTTC.

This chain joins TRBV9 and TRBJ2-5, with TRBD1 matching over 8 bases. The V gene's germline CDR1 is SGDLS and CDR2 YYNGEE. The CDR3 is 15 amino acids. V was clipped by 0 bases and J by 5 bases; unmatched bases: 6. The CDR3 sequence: CASSVASDRVETQYF. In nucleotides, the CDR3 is TGTGCCAGCAGCGTAGCATCGGACAGGGTGGAGACCCAGTACTTC.

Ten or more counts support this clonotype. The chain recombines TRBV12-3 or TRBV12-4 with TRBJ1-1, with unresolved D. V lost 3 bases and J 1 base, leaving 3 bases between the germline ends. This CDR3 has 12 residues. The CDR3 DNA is TGTGCCAGCAGTTTGGAGAACACTGAAGCTTTCTTT. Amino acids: CASSLENTEAFF.

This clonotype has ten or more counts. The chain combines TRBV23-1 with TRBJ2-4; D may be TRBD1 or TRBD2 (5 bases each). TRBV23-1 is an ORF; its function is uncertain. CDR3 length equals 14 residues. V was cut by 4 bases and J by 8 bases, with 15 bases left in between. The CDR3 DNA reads TGCGCCAGCAGTCGCCGGGACGCGGCGGACATTCAGTACTTC. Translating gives CASSRRDAADIQYF.

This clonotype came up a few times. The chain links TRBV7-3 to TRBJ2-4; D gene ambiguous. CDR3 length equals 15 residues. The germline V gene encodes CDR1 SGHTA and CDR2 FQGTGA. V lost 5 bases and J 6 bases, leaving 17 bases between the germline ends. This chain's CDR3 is CASSAPGPEPNIQYF. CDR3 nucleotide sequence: TGTGCCAGCAGCGCGCCCGGTCCGGAGCCAAACATTCAGTACTTC.

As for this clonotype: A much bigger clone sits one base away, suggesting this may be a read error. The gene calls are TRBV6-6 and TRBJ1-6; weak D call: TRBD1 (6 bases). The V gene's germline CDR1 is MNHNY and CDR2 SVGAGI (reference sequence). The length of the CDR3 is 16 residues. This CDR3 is CASSSPDSLPDSPLDF. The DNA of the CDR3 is TGTGCCAGCAGTTCCCCGGACAGTTTGCCTGATTCACCCCTCGACTTT.

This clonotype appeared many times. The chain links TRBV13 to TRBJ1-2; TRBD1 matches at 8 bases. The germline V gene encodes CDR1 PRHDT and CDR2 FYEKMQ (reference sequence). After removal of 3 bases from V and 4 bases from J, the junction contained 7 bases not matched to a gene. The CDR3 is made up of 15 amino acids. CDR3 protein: CASSLNRGVSYGYTF. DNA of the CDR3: TGTGCCAGCAGCTTGAACAGGGGGGTTTCCTATGGCTACACCTTC.

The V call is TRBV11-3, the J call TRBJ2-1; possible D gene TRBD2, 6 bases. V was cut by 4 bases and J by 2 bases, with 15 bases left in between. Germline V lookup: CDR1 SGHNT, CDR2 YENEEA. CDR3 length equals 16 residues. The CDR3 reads CASSSGRLTPYNEQFF. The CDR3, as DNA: TGTGCCAGCAGCTCAGGGAGGCTAACTCCCTACAATGAGCAGTTCTTC.

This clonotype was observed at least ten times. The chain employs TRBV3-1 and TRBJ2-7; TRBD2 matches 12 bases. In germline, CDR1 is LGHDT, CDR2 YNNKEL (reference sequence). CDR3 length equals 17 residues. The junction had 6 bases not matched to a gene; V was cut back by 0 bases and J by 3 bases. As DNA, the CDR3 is TGTGCCAGCAGCCAAGAGGGAAGGACTAGCGGGAACTACGAGCAGTACTTC. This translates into CASSQEGRTSGNYEQYF.

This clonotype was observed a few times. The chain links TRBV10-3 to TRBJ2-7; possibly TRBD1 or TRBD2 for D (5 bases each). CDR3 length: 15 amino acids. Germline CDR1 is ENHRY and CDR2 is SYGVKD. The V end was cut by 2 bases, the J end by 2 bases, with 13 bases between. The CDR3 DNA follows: TGTGCCATCAGTGAGACGGACGGGGCCACCTACGAGCAGTACTTC. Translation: CAISETDGATYEQYF.

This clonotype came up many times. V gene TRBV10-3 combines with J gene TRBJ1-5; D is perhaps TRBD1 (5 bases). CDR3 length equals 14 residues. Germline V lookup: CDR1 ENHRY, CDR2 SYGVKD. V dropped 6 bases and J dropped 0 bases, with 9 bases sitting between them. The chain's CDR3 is CAISEGFSNQPQHF. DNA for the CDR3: TGTGCCATCAGCGAGGGGTTTAGCAATCAGCCCCAGCATTTT.

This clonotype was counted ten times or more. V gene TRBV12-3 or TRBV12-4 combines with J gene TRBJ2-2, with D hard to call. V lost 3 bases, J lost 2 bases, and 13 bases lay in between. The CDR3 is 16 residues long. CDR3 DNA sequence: TGTGCCAGCAGTTTCAAGTTGCCAGCAAACACCGGGGAGCTGTTTTTT. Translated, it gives CASSFKLPANTGELFF.

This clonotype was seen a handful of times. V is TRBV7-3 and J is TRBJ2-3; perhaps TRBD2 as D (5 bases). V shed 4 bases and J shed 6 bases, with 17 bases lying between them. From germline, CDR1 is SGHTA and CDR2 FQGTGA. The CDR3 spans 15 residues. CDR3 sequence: CASSSPVAGEDTQYF. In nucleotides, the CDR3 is TGTGCCAGCAGCTCCCCGGTGGCGGGTGAGGATACGCAGTATTTT.

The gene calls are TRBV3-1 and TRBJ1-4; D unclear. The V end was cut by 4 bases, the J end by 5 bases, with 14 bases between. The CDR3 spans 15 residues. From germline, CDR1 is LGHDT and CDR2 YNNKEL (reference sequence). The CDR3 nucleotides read TGTGCCAGCAGCCGCGGACGGACGAGAAATGAAAAACTGTTTTTT. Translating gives CASSRGRTRNEKLFF.

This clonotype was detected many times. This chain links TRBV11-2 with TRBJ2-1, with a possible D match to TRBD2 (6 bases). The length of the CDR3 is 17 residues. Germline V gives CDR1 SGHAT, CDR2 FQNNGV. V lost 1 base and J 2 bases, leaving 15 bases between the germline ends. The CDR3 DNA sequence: TGTGCCAGCAGCTTAGTGTACGGGAGTGAAACCTACAATGAGCAGTTCTTC. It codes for CASSLVYGSETYNEQFF.

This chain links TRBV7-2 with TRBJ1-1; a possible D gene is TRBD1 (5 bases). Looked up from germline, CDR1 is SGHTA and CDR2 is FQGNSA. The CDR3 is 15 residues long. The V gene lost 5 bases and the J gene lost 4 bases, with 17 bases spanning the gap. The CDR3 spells CASSRRAGTGTEAFF. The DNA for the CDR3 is TGTGCCAGCAGCCGACGGGCGGGGACTGGCACTGAAGCTTTCTTT.

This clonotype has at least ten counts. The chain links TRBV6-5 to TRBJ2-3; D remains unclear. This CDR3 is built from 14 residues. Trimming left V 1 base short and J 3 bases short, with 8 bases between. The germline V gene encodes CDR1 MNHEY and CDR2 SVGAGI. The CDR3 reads CASSYYLGTDTQYF. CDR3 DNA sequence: TGTGCCAGCAGTTACTACCTAGGGACAGATACGCAGTATTTT.

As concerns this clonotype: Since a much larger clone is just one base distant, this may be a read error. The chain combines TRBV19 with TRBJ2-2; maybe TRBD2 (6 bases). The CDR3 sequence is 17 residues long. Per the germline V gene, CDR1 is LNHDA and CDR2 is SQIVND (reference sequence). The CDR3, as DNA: TGTGCCAGTAGTCTCGCGGTGAGGAGGACTAACACCAGGGAGCTGTTTTTT. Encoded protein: CASSLAVRRTNTRELFF.

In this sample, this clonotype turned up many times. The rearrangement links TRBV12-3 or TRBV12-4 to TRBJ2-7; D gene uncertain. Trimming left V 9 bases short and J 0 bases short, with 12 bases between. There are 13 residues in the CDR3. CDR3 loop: CASSGRNSYEQYF. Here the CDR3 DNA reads TGTGCCAGTTCCGGACGCAACTCCTACGAGCAGTACTTC.

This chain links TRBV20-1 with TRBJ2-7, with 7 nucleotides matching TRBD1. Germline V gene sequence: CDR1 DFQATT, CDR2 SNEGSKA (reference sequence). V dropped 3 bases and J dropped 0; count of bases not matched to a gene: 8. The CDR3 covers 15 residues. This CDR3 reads CSASQADRSSYEQYF. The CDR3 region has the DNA TGCAGTGCTAGCCAAGCGGACAGGAGCTCCTACGAGCAGTACTTC.

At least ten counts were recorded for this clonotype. CDR3 DNA sequence: TGTGCCAGCAGCTTAGCGCGGGACAGCGCTAACTATGGCTACACCTTC. Translating gives CASSLARDSANYGYTF. The chain employs TRBV13 and TRBJ1-2; 7 bases match TRBD1. This CDR3 is 16 amino acids long. V trimming: 1 base; J trimming: 0 bases; junction bases outside the gene matches: 5. Germline CDR1 is PRHDT and CDR2 is FYEKMQ (reference sequence).

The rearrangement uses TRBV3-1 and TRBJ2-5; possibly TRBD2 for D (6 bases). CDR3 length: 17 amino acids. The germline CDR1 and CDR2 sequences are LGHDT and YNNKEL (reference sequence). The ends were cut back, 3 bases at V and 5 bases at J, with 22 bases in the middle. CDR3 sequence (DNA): TGTGCCAGCAGCCAGGCGCTGGGGCGGGGCACCCCGGAGACCCAGTACTTC. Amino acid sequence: CASSQALGRGTPETQYF.

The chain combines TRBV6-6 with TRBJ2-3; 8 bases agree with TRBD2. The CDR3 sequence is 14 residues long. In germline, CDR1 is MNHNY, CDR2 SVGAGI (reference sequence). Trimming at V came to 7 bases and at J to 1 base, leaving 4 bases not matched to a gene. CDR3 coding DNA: TGTGCCAGCAACAAACTAGCGGGCACAGATACGCAGTATTTT. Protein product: CASNKLAGTDTQYF.

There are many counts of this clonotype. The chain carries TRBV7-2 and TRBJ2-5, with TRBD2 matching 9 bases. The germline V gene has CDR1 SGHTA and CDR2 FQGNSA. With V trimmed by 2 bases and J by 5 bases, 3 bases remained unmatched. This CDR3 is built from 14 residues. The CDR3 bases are TGTGCCAGCAGCTTACGCGGGAGGGGGGAGACCCAGTACTTC. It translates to CASSLRGRGETQYF. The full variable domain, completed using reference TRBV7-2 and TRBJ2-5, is GAGVSQSPSNKVTEKGKDVELRCDPISGHTALYWYRQSLGQGLEFLIYFQGNSAPDKSGLPSDRFSAERTGGSVSTLTIQRTQQEDSAVYLCASSLRGRGETQYFGPGTRLLVL.

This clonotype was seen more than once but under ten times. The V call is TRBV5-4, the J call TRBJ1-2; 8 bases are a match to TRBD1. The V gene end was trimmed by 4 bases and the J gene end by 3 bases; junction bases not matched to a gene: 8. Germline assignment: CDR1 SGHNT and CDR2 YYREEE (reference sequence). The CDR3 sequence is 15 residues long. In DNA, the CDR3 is TGTGCCAGCAGCAATGAGGGGACAGGTGACTATGGCTACACCTTC. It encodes CASSNEGTGDYGYTF.

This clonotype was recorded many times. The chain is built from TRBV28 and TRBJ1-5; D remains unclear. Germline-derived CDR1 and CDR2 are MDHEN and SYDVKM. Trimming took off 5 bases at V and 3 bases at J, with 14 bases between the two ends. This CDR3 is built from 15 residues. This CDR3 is CASSLLSWANQPQHF. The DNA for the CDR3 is TGTGCCAGCAGTCTTCTAAGCTGGGCCAATCAGCCCCAGCATTTT.

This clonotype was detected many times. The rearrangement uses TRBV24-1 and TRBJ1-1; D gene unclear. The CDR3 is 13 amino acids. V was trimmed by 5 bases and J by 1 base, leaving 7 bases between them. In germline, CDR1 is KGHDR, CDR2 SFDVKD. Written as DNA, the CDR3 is TGTGCCACCAGTGGAGGTCGGAACACTGAAGCTTTCTTT. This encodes CATSGGRNTEAFF.

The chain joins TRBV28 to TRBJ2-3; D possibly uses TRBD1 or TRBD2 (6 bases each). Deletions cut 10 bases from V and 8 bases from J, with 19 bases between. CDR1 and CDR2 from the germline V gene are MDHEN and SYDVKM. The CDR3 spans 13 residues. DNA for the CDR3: TGTGCCACCTCCGGGGGCCCTGTGGGTACGCAGTATTTT. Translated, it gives CATSGGPVGTQYF.

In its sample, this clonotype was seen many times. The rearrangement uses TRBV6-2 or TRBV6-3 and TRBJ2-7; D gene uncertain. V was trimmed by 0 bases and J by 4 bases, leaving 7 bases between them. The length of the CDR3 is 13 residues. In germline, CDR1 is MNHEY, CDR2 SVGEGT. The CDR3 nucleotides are TGTGCCAGCAGTTACTCGATCCAATACGAGCAGTACTTC. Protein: CASSYSIQYEQYF.